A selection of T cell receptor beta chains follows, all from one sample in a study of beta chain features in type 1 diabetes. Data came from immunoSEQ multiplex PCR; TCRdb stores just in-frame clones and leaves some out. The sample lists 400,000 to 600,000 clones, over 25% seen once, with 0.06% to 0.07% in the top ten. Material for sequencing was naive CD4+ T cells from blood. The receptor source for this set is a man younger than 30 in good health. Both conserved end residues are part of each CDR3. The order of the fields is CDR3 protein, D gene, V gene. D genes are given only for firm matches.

CDR3: CASRHRGLQETQYF
D: TRBD1
V: TRBV6-6

CDR3: CASSLAFQETQYF
D: .
V: TRBV7-2

CDR3: CSASYNEQFF
D: .
V: TRBV20-1

CDR3: CASSSDYSDTQYF
D: .
V: TRBV6-1

CDR3: CALDRGTYEQYF
D: TRBD1
V: TRBV30

CDR3: CASSLVSPEAFF
D: .
V: TRBV7-9

CDR3: CASSFSGTDTQYF
D: .
V: TRBV7-2

CDR3: CASNSHPTGRDYGYTF
D: TRBD1
V: TRBV7-8

CDR3: CASSEMVLVYNEQFF
D: .
V: TRBV11-1

CDR3: CASSEDDRIRGNTIYF
D: .
V: TRBV25-1

CDR3: CASSLRGQLVVETQYF
D: .
V: TRBV7-9

CDR3: CSVVGLLEGTDTQYF
D: .
V: TRBV29-1

CDR3: CASATAASGANVLTF
D: .
V: TRBV7-8

CDR3: CASSATSGTSYNEQFF
D: TRBD2
V: TRBV9

CDR3: CAWSLRGTAEQYF
D: .
V: TRBV30

CDR3: CASSYSYTNYGYTF
D: .
V: TRBV6-5

CDR3: CASSQEGGQSYNEQFF
D: .
V: TRBV4-3

CDR3: CASSPTGNNEQFF
D: .
V: TRBV7-2

CDR3: CASSLVTGRSYNEQFF
D: .
V: TRBV9

CDR3: CASSVGFSDFTDTQYF
D: .
V: TRBV9

CDR3: CASSPRTGPGEQYF
D: .
V: TRBV18

CDR3: CASSSPTVDTQYF
D: .
V: TRBV27

CDR3: CASSENKSPEQYF
D: .
V: TRBV6-1

CDR3: CASSPNRASTEAFF
D: .
V: TRBV5-1

CDR3: CASSDSGAEAFF
D: .
V: TRBV2

CDR3: CASSPGTSGRSDTQYF
D: TRBD2
V: TRBV10-1

CDR3: CAWGPVGDTQYF
D: .
V: TRBV30

CDR3: CASSLDGRGSEQYF
D: TRBD1
V: TRBV27

CDR3: CAWSRQPYSNQPQHF
D: .
V: TRBV30

CDR3: CASSLNGELNYGYTF
D: .
V: TRBV7-2

CDR3: CASSVERDRGVYEQYF
D: TRBD1
V: TRBV9

CDR3: CASSLSGLAGYNEQFF
D: TRBD2
V: TRBV7-6

CDR3: CASSQAEGRPDTQYF
D: .
V: TRBV4-2

CDR3: CASRGGQGPTGELFF
D: TRBD1
V: TRBV6-6

CDR3: CAISDGWQGGDEQYF
D: .
V: TRBV10-3

CDR3: CASSRDTNQPQHF
D: .
V: TRBV7-6

CDR3: CAWTPSRLTGELFF
D: .
V: TRBV30

CDR3: CAWRGGEWGEQFF
D: .
V: TRBV30

CDR3: CATRVGQQDTDTQYF
D: .
V: TRBV10-3

CDR3: CASSPPPGNTDTQYF
D: .
V: TRBV7-2

CDR3: CASSRDTSSYNEQFF
D: .
V: TRBV5-4

CDR3: CASSLDNRSRTQYF
D: .
V: TRBV5-1

CDR3: CAWRSPNEQFF
D: .
V: TRBV30

CDR3: CAWSGGLAVNNEQFF
D: TRBD2
V: TRBV30